Presented here are 22 T cell receptor beta chains from one specimen sequenced in a study of T cells in women clearing cervical HPV infection. Only in-frame clones appear in the TCRdb table, and some are missing; sequencing was by immunoSEQ multiplex PCR. The sample holds about 22,000 clones. Sequencing was carried out using blood buffy coat. Receptors were obtained from a woman aged 18-69 years with a cervical HPV16 infection that either progressed to CIN3+ or cleared (not recorded which).

On this clone: With the read ending 3 residues before the CDR3 end, the germline J gene is used to fill in that end. The chain combines TRBV6-2 or TRBV6-3 with TRBJ1-1; tentatively, D is TRBD1 (6 bases). Germline values: CDR1 MNHEY, CDR2 SVGEGT. V lost 5 bases to trimming and J lost 3 bases, with 10 bases between them. The CDR3 covers 13 residues. This CDR3 reads CASSIGGYTEAFF. The DNA read from the CDR3 is TGTGCCAGCAGTATAGGGGGTTACACTGAA.

As to this clone: The read stops 3 residues short of the end of the CDR3; the missing end is completed from the germline J gene. V and J are TRBV6-2 or TRBV6-3 and TRBJ2-1, with D perhaps matching TRBD2 (6 bases). Trimming stripped 6 bases from V and 1 base from J, with 13 bases between. Germline loops: CDR1 MNHEY, CDR2 SVGEGT. This CDR3 has 15 residues. CDR3 bases read: TGTGCCAGCAGCCGGGGGTCTAATTCCTACAATGAG. Its translation is CASSRGSNSYNE. The complete CDR3 protein is CASSRGSNSYNEQFF.

About this clone: The read stops 3 residues short of the end of the CDR3; the missing end is completed from the germline J gene. The V gene is TRBV2, the J gene TRBJ2-3, with D possibly being TRBD2 (6 bases). The CDR3 contains 13 residues. Germline V gives CDR1 SNHLY, CDR2 FYNNEI. The part of the CDR3 DNA that was read is TGTGCCAGCTGTCGGGGGTTGGAAGAGACG. Its translation is CASCRGLEET. The entire CDR3 protein reads CASCRGLEETQYF.

On this clone: The CDR3 end falls 3 residues outside the read, so it is completed with the germline J gene. This chain joins TRBV2 and TRBJ1-1; the D gene is possibly TRBD1 (6 bases). Germline loops: CDR1 SNHLY, CDR2 FYNNEI. The V end lost 3 bases, the J end lost 7 bases, and 15 bases lay between the germline ends. The CDR3 has 14 amino acids. CDR3 residues: CASSDMTGLNEAFF. Incomplete CDR3 DNA: TGTGCCAGCAGTGATATGACAGGATTGAATGAA.

About this clone itself: The sequenced fragment ends 3 residues before the CDR3 boundary, so the rest is inferred from the germline J gene. The chain recombines TRBV19 with TRBJ2-6; TRBD1 matches at 7 bases. Germline values: CDR1 LNHDA, CDR2 SQIVND (reference sequence). V was clipped by 5 bases and J by 0 bases; unmatched bases: 4. This CDR3 region has 16 residues. CDR3 sequence reads: CASSLGQASGANVLTF. The covered CDR3 bases are TGTGCCAGTAGTCTCGGACAGGCCTCTGGGGCCAACGTC.

The DNA read from the CDR3 is TGCGCCAGCAGCTGGACCACTAGCTACGAG. Translation: CASSWTTSYE. The full CDR3 protein reads CASSWTTSYEQYF. The chain has TRBV5-1 and TRBJ2-7, with D possibly TRBD2 on 5 matching bases. The missing CDR3 end, 3 residues past where the read stops, is filled in from the germline J gene. V was trimmed by 3 bases and J by 3 bases, leaving 10 bases between them. This CDR3 has 13 amino acids. Germline CDR1 and CDR2: SGHRS and YFSETQ. The full variable domain, its missing parts supplied by reference TRBV5-1 and TRBJ2-7, is KAGVTQTPRYLIKTRGQQVTLSCSPISGHRSVSWYQQTPGQGLQFLFEYFSETQRNKGNFPGRFSGRQFSNSRSEMNVSTLELGDSALYLCASSWTTSYEQYFGPGTRLTVT.

A remark on this clone: The CDR3 end falls 3 residues outside the read, so it is completed with the germline J gene. This chain connects TRBV30 to TRBJ1-2; TRBD1 matches at 7 bases. This CDR3 is 17 amino acids long. CDR1 and CDR2 (germline): GTSNPN, SVGIG (reference sequence). The CDR3 sequence is CAWSDNRGGWAKNIYTF. The sequenced part of the CDR3 DNA is TGTGCCTGGAGTGATAACAGGGGCGGGTGGGCCAAAAACATC.

As for this clone: The DNA ends 3 residues before the CDR3 does, and the rest of the CDR3 is filled in from the germline J gene. The chain recombines TRBV30 with TRBJ1-2, with unresolved D. V lost 4 bases to trimming and J lost 4 bases, with 16 bases between them. CDR1 and CDR2 (germline): GTSNPN, SVGIG (reference sequence). The CDR3 runs to 14 residues. The CDR3 DNA, read in part, is TGTGCCTGGACTGGGTACAGCAGGAGCTATGGC. It specifies CAWTGYSRSYG. The whole CDR3 protein is CAWTGYSRSYGYTF.

Note on this clone: The read finishes 3 residues shy of the CDR3 end, and the germline J gene is used to complete it. The chain has TRBV20-1 and TRBJ1-2; perhaps TRBD1 as D (5 bases). Trimming removed 5 bases from V and 4 bases from J, with 20 bases in between. The CDR3 length is 15 residues. From germline, CDR1 is DFQATT and CDR2 SNEGSKA (reference sequence). This CDR3 reads CSAAEPPPRGYGYTF. The DNA read from the CDR3 is TGCAGTGCTGCTGAACCCCCTCCTAGGGGCTATGGC.

Judged by frequency, this clone is medium-sized. The sequence runs out 3 residues before the end of the CDR3; the remainder is reconstructed from the germline J gene. The rearrangement joins TRBV14 to TRBJ2-4; TRBD2 matches at 9 bases. V shed 3 bases and J 0 bases; nucleotides not matched to a gene: 3. Germline V gives CDR1 SGHDN, CDR2 FVKESK. The CDR3 has 16 residues. The part of the CDR3 DNA that was read is TGTGCCAGCAGCCAGGCTAGCGGGGTAGCCAAAAACATT. Translated: CASSQASGVAKNI. The whole CDR3 is CASSQASGVAKNIQYF.

In regard to this clone: Read coverage stops 3 residues before the CDR3 terminus; the germline J gene supplies the remainder. The chain carries TRBV7-6 and TRBJ1-2; D is ambiguous. The V gene's germline CDR1 is SGHVS and CDR2 FNYEAQ. This CDR3 contains 13 residues. The CDR3 loop reads CASSLDEYNDYTF. The DNA read from the CDR3 is TGTGCCAGCAGCTTAGACGAATACAATGAC.

With regard to this clone: The CDR3 end falls 3 residues outside the read, so it is completed with the germline J gene. The rearrangement links TRBV9 to TRBJ2-3; TRBD2 is a possible D gene (5 bases). This CDR3 is 15 amino acids long. Germline V gene lookup returns CDR1 SGDLS and CDR2 YYNGEE. The sequenced part of the CDR3 DNA is TGTGCCAGCAGCGTGTTGACAAACCCCGGGGAGACG. Protein product: CASSVLTNPGET. The complete CDR3 reads CASSVLTNPGETQYF. Filled out from reference TRBV9 and TRBJ2-3, the complete variable domain reads DSGVTQTPKHLITATGQRVTLRCSPRSGDLSVYWYQQSLDQGLQFLIQYYNGEERAKGNILERFSAQQFPDLHSELNLSSLELGDSALYFCASSVLTNPGETQYFGPGTRLTVL.

Concerning this clone itself: The CDR3 goes on 3 residues after the read ends, and that part is filled in from the germline J gene. This chain joins TRBV19 and TRBJ2-3; TRBD1 might be the D (6 bases). The CDR3 has 15 residues. Germline V gene sequence: CDR1 LNHDA, CDR2 SQIVND (reference sequence). The CDR3 is CASSIRGGVQETQYF. The DNA read from the CDR3 is TGTGCCAGTAGTATTAGAGGGGGAGTTCAAGAGACG.

About this clone: Sequencing ends 3 residues short of the CDR3 end; the germline J gene provides the rest. The rearrangement uses TRBV2 and TRBJ1-5; 10 bases align to TRBD1. The V segment lost 7 bases and the J segment 7 bases; nucleotides outside the gene matches: 4. This CDR3 spans 13 amino acids. CDR1 and CDR2 (germline): SNHLY, FYNNEI. CDR3 sequence reads: CASKGQGEQPQHF. The CDR3 bases that were read are TGTGCCAGCAAAGGACAGGGGGAGCAGCCC. Drawing the rest from reference TRBV2 and TRBJ1-5, the complete variable domain is EPEVTQTPSHQVTQMGQEVILRCVPISNHLYFYWYRQILGQKVEFLVSFYNNEISEKSEIFDDQFSVERPDGSNFTLKIRSTKLEDSAMYFCASKGQGEQPQHFGDGTRLSIL.

A remark on this clone: Its ends do not fully match the called genes, so a read error is possible. Coverage ceases 3 residues before the CDR3 finishes, and the germline J gene fills in the end. This sample also contains other DNA sequences that code for the same CDR3. The chain carries TRBV6-1 and TRBJ1-3, with D tentatively TRBD1 (5 bases). Germline V gene lookup returns CDR1 MNHNS and CDR2 SASEGT. CDR3 length: 15 residues. The CDR3 DNA, read in part, is TGTGCCAGCAGTGAAGACAGGAACTCTGGAAACACA. This sequence encodes CASSEDRNSGNT. The full CDR3 is CASSEDRNSGNTIYF.

Remarks on this clone: The read comes to an end 3 residues before the CDR3 does, leaving the germline J gene to fill in the end. This chain links TRBV6-2 or TRBV6-3 with TRBJ2-7; 7 nucleotides agree with TRBD1. CDR3 length: 14 residues. The trim removed 5 bases at V and 3 bases at J, leaving 7 bases unmatched. Per the germline V gene, CDR1 is MNHEY and CDR2 is SVGEGT. Incomplete CDR3 DNA: TGTGCCAGCAGTCAAGGGACAGTTAACTACGAG. Protein: CASSQGTVNYE. In full, the CDR3 is CASSQGTVNYEQYF.

To note about this clone: The read falls 3 residues short of the CDR3 end, and the missing part is taken from the germline J gene. The V call is TRBV2, the J call TRBJ2-7; D gene uncertain. This CDR3 has 12 amino acids. From germline, CDR1 is SNHLY and CDR2 FYNNEI. Trimming removed 6 bases at V and 4 bases at J, with 10 bases between. CDR3 sequence: CASRSETYEQYF. The part of the CDR3 DNA that was read is TGTGCCAGCAGGTCAGAAACGTACGAG.

Remarks on this clone: Coverage ceases 3 residues before the CDR3 finishes, and the germline J gene fills in the end. The J gene is TRBJ2-4, the V gene TRBV7-2, with a possible D match to TRBD1 (5 bases). Germline loops: CDR1 SGHTA, CDR2 FQGNSA. CDR3 length: 14 amino acids. The chain's CDR3 is CASSSRPAREGQYF. Incomplete CDR3 DNA: TGTGCCAGCAGCTCCCGACCCGCCAGGGAAGGT.

CDR3 bases read: TGTGCCAGCAGCCCCCGGGACAGGGTATTTTACGAG. Protein product: CASSPRDRVFYE. The whole CDR3 protein reads CASSPRDRVFYEQYF. The rearrangement joins TRBV11-2 to TRBJ2-7; 9 bases line up with TRBD1. The read finishes 3 residues shy of the CDR3 end, and the germline J gene is used to complete it. Germline V CDR1 and CDR2: SGHAT, FQNNGV. The V and J ends lost 5 bases and 4 bases, in that order; junction bases with no gene match: 9. This CDR3 region has 15 residues.

Comment on this clone: Read coverage stops 3 residues before the CDR3 terminus; the germline J gene supplies the remainder. V and J are TRBV19 and TRBJ2-5, with TRBD1 matching over 9 bases. Trimming at V came to 4 bases and at J to 5 bases, leaving 8 bases not matched to a gene. Per the germline V gene, CDR1 is LNHDA and CDR2 is SQIVND (reference sequence). The CDR3 is 15 amino acids. The CDR3 bases that were read are TGTGCCAGTAGTACCGGGACAGGGAGGCTGGAGACC. The encoded protein is CASSTGTGRLET. The whole CDR3 protein reads CASSTGTGRLETQYF.

CDR3: CSARDPQSKNIQYF. The DNA read from the CDR3 is TGCAGTGCTAGAGATCCACAGTCAAAAAACATT. V gene TRBV20-1 combines with J gene TRBJ2-4; unclear D gene. The read gets to within 3 residues of the CDR3 end, and the germline J gene fills in the rest. Germline loops: CDR1 DFQATT, CDR2 SNEGSKA (reference sequence). V lost 0 bases, J lost 4 bases, and 10 bases lay in between. The CDR3 sequence is 14 residues long.

On this clone: Read data end 3 residues before the CDR3 end; the end is taken from the germline J gene. The V call is TRBV5-1, the J call TRBJ2-7, with a possible D match to TRBD1 (6 bases). CDR1 and CDR2 from the germline V gene are SGHRS and YFSETQ. V was trimmed by 4 bases and J by 2 bases, leaving 16 bases between them. The CDR3 runs to 15 residues. The sequenced part of the CDR3 DNA is TGCGCCAGCAGCCCCGACCCGGGACAAGCCTACGAG. Its translation is CASSPDPGQAYE. The entire CDR3 is CASSPDPGQAYEQYF.